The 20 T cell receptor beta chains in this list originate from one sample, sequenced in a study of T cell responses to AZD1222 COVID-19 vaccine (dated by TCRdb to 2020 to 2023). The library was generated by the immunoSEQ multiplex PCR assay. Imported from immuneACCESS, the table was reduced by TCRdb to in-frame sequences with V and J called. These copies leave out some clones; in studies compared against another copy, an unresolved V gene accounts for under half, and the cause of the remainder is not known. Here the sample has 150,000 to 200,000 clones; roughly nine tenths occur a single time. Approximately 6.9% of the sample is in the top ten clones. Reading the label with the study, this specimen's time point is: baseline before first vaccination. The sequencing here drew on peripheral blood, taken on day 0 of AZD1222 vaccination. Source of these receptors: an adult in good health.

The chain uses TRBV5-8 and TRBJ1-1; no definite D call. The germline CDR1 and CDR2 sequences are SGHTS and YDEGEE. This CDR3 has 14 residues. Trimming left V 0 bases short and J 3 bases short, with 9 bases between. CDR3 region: CASSLVNRYTEAFF. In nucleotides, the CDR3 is TGTGCCAGCAGCTTGGTGAATCGCTACACTGAAGCTTTCTTT.

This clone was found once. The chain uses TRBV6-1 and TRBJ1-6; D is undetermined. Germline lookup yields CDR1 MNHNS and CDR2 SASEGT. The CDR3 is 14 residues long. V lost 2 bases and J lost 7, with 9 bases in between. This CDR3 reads CASSENTQNSPLHF. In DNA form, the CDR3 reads TGTGCCAGCAGTGAAAACACCCAGAATTCACCCCTCCACTTT.

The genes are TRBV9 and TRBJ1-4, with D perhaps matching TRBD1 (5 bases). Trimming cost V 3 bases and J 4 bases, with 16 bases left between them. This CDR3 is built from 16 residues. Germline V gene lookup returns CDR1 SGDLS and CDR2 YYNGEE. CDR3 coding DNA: TGTGCCAGCAGCGGAACGATCGGGGGTATTAATGAAAAACTGTTTTTT. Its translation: CASSGTIGGINEKLFF. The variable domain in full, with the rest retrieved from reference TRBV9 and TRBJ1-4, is DSGVTQTPKHLITATGQRVTLRCSPRSGDLSVYWYQQSLDQGLQFLIQYYNGEERAKGNILERFSAQQFPDLHSELNLSSLELGDSALYFCASSGTIGGINEKLFFGSGTQLSVL.

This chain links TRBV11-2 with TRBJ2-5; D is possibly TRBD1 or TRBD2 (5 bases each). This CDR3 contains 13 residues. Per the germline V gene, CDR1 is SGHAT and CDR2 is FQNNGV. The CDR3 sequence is CASGTPYQETQYF. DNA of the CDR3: TGTGCTTCAGGGACCCCGTACCAAGAGACCCAGTACTTC.

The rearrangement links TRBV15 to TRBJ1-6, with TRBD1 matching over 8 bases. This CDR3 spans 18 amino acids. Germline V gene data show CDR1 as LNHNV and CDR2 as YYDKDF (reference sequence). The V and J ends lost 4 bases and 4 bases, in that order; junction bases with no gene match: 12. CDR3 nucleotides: TGTGCCACCAGCACGCTCGCAGGGGGCAGCCCTTATAATTCACCCCTCCACTTT. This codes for CATSTLAGGSPYNSPLHF.

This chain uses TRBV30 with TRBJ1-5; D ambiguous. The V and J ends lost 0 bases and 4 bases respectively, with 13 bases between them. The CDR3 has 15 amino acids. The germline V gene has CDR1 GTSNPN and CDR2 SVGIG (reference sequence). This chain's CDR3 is CAWSVINGWNQPQHF. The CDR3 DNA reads TGTGCCTGGAGTGTAATAAATGGGTGGAATCAGCCCCAGCATTTT.

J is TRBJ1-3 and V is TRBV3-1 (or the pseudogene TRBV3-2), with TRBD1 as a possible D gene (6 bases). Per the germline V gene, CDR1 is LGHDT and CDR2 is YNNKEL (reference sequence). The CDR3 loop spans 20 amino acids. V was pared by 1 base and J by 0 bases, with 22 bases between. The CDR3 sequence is CASSQVLRLVEGVSGNTIYF. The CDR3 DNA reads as TGTGCCAGCAGCCAAGTACTTCGGCTTGTAGAGGGGGTCTCTGGAAACACCATATATTTT.

CDR3 bases: TGTGCCAGCAGCCTTGGGGGTCGGGGGGCGATTTTGTACGAGCAGTACTTC. It translates to CASSLGGRGAILYEQYF. This sequence joins TRBV7-8 and TRBJ2-7; tentative D call: TRBD2 (7 bases). The V gene's germline CDR1 is SGHVS and CDR2 FQNEAQ. This CDR3 is 17 amino acids long. The germline V and J ends were trimmed by 5 bases and 4 bases, with 24 bases remaining between them.

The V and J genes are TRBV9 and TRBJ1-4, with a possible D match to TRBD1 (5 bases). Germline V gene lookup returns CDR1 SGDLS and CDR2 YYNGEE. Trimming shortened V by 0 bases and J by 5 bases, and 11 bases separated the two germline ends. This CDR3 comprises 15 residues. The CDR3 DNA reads TGTGCCAGCAGCGTAGGGGGGATACTCAATGAAAAACTGTTTTTT. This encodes CASSVGGILNEKLFF.

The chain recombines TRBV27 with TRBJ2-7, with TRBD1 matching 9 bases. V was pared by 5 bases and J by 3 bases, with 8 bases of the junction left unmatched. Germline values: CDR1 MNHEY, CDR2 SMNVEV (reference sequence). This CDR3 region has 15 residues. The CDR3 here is CASSLYRGPNYEQYF. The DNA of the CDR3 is TGTGCCAGCAGTCTTTACAGGGGGCCCAACTACGAGCAGTACTTC.

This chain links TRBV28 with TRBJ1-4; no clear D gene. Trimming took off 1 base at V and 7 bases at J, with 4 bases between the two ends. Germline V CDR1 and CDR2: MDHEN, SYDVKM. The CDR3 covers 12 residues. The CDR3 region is CASSLYSEKLFF. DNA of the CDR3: TGTGCCAGCAGTTTATACTCTGAAAAACTGTTTTTT. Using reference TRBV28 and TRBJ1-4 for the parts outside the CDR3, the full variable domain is DVKVTQSSRYLVKRTGEKVFLECVQDMDHENMFWYRQDPGLGLRLIYFSYDVKMKEKGDIPEGYSVSREKKERFSLILESASTNQTSMYLCASSLYSEKLFFGSGTQLSVL.

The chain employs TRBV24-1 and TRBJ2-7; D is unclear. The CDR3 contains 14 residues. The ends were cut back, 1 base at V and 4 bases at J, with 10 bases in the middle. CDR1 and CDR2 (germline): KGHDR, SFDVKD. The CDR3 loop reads CATSDLIQDYEQYF. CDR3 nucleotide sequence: TGTGCCACCAGTGATTTAATTCAGGATTACGAGCAGTACTTC.

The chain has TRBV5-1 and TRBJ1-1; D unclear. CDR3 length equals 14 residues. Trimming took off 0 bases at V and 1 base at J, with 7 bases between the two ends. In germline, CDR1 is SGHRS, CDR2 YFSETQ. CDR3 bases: TGCGCCAGCAGCTTGGATCCGGGGAACACTGAAGCTTTCTTT. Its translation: CASSLDPGNTEAFF.

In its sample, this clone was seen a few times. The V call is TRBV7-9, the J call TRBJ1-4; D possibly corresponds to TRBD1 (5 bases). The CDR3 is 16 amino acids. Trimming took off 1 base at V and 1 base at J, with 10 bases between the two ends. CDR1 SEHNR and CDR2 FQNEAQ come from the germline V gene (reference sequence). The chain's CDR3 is CASSLVSGGTNEKLFF. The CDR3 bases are TGTGCCAGCAGCTTAGTTTCGGGGGGAACTAATGAAAAACTGTTTTTT.

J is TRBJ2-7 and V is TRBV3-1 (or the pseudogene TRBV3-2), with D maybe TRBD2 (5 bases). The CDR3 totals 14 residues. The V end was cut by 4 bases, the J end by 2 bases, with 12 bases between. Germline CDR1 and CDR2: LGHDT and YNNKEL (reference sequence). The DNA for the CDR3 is TGTGCCAGCAGCCCCTCGGGGTTCCCCTACGAGCAGTACGTC. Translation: CASSPSGFPYEQYV.

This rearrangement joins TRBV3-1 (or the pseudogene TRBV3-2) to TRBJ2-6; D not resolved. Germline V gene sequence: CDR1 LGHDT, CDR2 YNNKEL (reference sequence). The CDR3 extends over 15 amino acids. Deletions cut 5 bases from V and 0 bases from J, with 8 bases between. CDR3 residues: CASSNLASGANVLTF. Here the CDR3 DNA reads TGTGCCAGCAGCAATCTGGCCTCTGGGGCCAACGTCCTGACTTTC.

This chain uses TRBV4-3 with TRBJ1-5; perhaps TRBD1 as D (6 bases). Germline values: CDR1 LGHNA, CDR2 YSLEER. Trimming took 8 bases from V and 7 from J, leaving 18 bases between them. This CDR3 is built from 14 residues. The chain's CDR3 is CASFARGVPQPQHF. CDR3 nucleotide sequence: TGCGCCAGCTTTGCGAGGGGGGTTCCCCAGCCCCAGCATTTT.

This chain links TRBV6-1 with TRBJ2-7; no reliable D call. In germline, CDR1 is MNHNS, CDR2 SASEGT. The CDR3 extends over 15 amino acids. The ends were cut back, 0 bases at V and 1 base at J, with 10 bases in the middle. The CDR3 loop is CASSEASGSSYEQYV. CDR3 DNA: TGTGCCAGCAGTGAAGCTTCGGGCAGTTCCTACGAGCAGTACGTC.

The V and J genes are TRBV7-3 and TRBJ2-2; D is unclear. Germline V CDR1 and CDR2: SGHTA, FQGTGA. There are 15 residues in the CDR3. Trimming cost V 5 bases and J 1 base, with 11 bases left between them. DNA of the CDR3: TGTGCCAGCAGCGCCGTGGCAGAGAACACCGGGGAGCTGTTTTTT. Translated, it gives CASSAVAENTGELFF.

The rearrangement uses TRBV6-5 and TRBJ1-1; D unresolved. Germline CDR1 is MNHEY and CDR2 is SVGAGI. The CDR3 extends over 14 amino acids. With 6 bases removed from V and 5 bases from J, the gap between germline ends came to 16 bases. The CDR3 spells CASSVQTYGTEAFF. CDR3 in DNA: TGTGCCAGCAGCGTACAGACTTATGGTACTGAAGCTTTCTTT.